Following are 9 T cell receptor beta chains from one sample sequenced in a study of identical twins. TCRdb analysed the 5' RACE reads with MiXCR anew, one entry per CDR3 protein. The sample records 350,000 to 400,000 distinct CDR3 sequences, 8.5% to 10% being singletons. Sequenced material: naive T cells sorted from blood. All receptors come from a woman aged 45 to 65 in good health.

This clonotype showed up many times. The CDR3 region has the DNA TGCAGCGTATGGACAGGGGGAGGGATCTCCTACAATGAGCAGTTCTTC. This encodes CSVWTGGGISYNEQFF. The V and J genes are TRBV29-1 and TRBJ2-1; 10 bases map to TRBD1. CDR1 is SQVTM, CDR2 ANQGSEA, per germline. The CDR3 contains 16 residues. Trimming took 6 bases from V and 0 from J; bases not matched to a gene: 8.

The chain has TRBV19 and TRBJ2-1; TRBD2 aligns across 9 bases. This CDR3 comprises 17 residues. V gave up 8 bases and J gave up 0 bases; unmatched junction bases: 11. Germline V gene sequence: CDR1 LNHDA, CDR2 SQIVND (reference sequence). The CDR3 here is CASGTSGPWSSYNEQFF. CDR3 bases: TGTGCCAGTGGAACTAGCGGGCCTTGGAGCTCCTACAATGAGCAGTTCTTC.

This clonotype was picked up many times. J is TRBJ2-2 and V is TRBV5-1; D is ambiguous. The V end lost 1 base, the J end lost 3 bases, and 10 bases lay between the germline ends. The CDR3 has 15 amino acids. CDR1 SGHRS and CDR2 YFSETQ come from the germline V gene. CDR3 loop: CASSLYSPDTGELFF. CDR3 nucleotides: TGCGCCAGCAGCTTGTACAGTCCTGACACCGGGGAGCTGTTTTTT.

In regard to this clonotype: One end of the junction is discordant with germline, which a read error may explain. The rearrangement uses TRBV7-7 and TRBJ2-7; D is undetermined. This CDR3 is 13 amino acids long. Germline CDR1 is SSHAT and CDR2 is FNYEAQ (reference sequence). CDR3 loop: CASSPYLGDEQYF. CDR3 nucleotide sequence: TGTGCTAGCAGCCCCTACCTGGGCGACGAGCAGTACTTC.

In this sample, this clonotype turned up many times. CDR3 region: CASSLPGLAGSYNEQFF. Here the CDR3 DNA reads TGTGCCAGCAGCCTCCCAGGACTAGCGGGATCCTACAATGAGCAGTTCTTC. The V gene is TRBV9, the J gene TRBJ2-1; 12 bases agree with TRBD2. Losses at the gene ends were 4 bases for V and 1 base for J; bases not matched to a gene: 6. Germline V gene data show CDR1 as SGDLS and CDR2 as YYNGEE. CDR3 length equals 17 residues.

The chain's CDR3 is CSARDTTPTSGNQETQYF. CDR3 DNA sequence: TGCAGTGCTAGAGACACAACACCGACTAGCGGAAACCAAGAGACCCAGTACTTC. The chain links TRBV20-1 to TRBJ2-5, with 9 bases that match TRBD2. Germline V lookup: CDR1 DFQATT, CDR2 SNEGSKA (reference sequence). V lost 0 bases to trimming and J lost 0 bases; unmatched junction nucleotides: 11. This CDR3 has 18 residues.

This clonotype was picked up a small number of times. The chain is built from TRBV12-5 and TRBJ2-2, with a weak D call TRBD2 (6 bases). CDR3 size: 14 residues. Trimming removed 2 bases from V and 3 bases from J, with 7 bases in between. The V gene's germline CDR1 is LGHNT and CDR2 FRNRAP. CDR3 DNA sequence: TGTGCTAGTGGTTTGTGGGGGGACACCGGGGAGCTGTTTTTT. It encodes CASGLWGDTGELFF. Variable domain in full (rest from reference TRBV12-5 and TRBJ2-2): DARVTQTPRHKVTEMGQEVTMRCQPILGHNTVFWYRQTMMQGLELLAYFRNRAPLDDSGMPKDRFSAEMPDATLATLKIQPSEPRDSAVYFCASGLWGDTGELFFGEGSRLTVL.

This chain links TRBV24-1 with TRBJ2-5, with unresolved D. The germline V gene has CDR1 KGHDR and CDR2 SFDVKD. The CDR3 is 12 residues long. The V end lost 2 bases, the J end lost 2 bases, and 2 bases lay between the germline ends. CDR3 in amino acids: CATSDWQETQYF. The CDR3 nucleotides are TGTGCCACCAGTGATTGGCAAGAGACCCAGTACTTC.

This clonotype has more than one count but fewer than ten. This chain uses TRBV9 with TRBJ2-7; 8 bases are shared with TRBD2. Germline CDR1 is SGDLS and CDR2 is YYNGEE. There are 15 residues in the CDR3. V dropped 2 bases and J dropped 1; count of bases not matched to a gene: 5. CDR3: CASSVGVAGSYEQYF. The CDR3 DNA is TGTGCCAGCAGCGTTGGGGTAGCGGGATCCTACGAGCAGTACTTC.